Listed below are T cell receptor beta chains from one sample, sequenced in a study of graft-versus-host responses after intestinal transplantation. Here immunoSEQ multiplex PCR was the method, and the copy in TCRdb shows in-frame clones only, minus some. The sample yields about 15,000 clones, roughly 81% seen once. The source material was ileum tissue, sampled 14 days after transplant. These receptors originate from a human patient who received an intestinal transplant, so some T cells may come from the graft donor. Each CDR3 is given with its conserved first and last residue. Fields, in order: D gene, V gene, clone size, J gene, CDR3 DNA, CDR3 protein. The D gene is left open where the match is weak. Rows give clone size only sometimes, using once, few, many, or a class for an expanded clone.

d_call: NA
v_call: TRBV19
clone_size: NA
j_call: TRBJ1-1
cdr3_nt: TGTGCCAGTAGTATAGGATACGGGCTGAACACTGAAGCTTTCTTT
cdr3_aa: CASSIGYGLNTEAFF

d_call: NA
v_call: TRBV9
clone_size: few
j_call: TRBJ1-2
cdr3_nt: TGTGCCAGCAGCGTAGATACATCTAGCTACACCTTC
cdr3_aa: CASSVDTSSYTF

d_call: TRBD1
v_call: TRBV2
clone_size: NA
j_call: TRBJ2-7
cdr3_nt: TGTGCCAGCTCGAAAGGGGGCAGCCTCTCCTACGAGCAGTACTTC
cdr3_aa: CASSKGGSLSYEQYF

d_call: TRBD1
v_call: TRBV6-5
clone_size: NA
j_call: TRBJ2-7
cdr3_nt: TGTGCCAGCAGAAGGGACAGGCAAAGCTCCTACGAGCAGTACTTC
cdr3_aa: CASRRDRQSSYEQYF

d_call: NA
v_call: TRBV29-1
clone_size: NA
j_call: TRBJ2-1
cdr3_nt: TGCAGCGTTGAACGGGACAATGAGCAGTTCTTC
cdr3_aa: CSVERDNEQFF

d_call: NA
v_call: TRBV6-5
clone_size: few
j_call: TRBJ2-7
cdr3_nt: TGTGCCAGCAGTTATGCGCAAGGCTACGAGCAGTACTTC
cdr3_aa: CASSYAQGYEQYF

d_call: NA
v_call: TRBV19
clone_size: NA
j_call: TRBJ1-1
cdr3_nt: TGTGCCAGTAGTACGCCGCGGGGCATGAGCACTGAAGCTTTCTTT
cdr3_aa: CASSTPRGMSTEAFF

d_call: NA
v_call: TRBV5-5
clone_size: once
j_call: TRBJ1-1
cdr3_nt: TGTGCCAGCAGCCCGACAATCTGGAACACTGAAGCTTTCTTT
cdr3_aa: CASSPTIWNTEAFF

d_call: NA
v_call: TRBV11-3
clone_size: NA
j_call: TRBJ2-5
cdr3_nt: TGTGCCAGCAGCTTAGGAGGAGGGGCGTTCGGAGAGACCCAGTACTTC
cdr3_aa: CASSLGGGAFGETQYF

d_call: TRBD1
v_call: TRBV10-3
clone_size: NA
j_call: TRBJ1-1
cdr3_nt: TGTGCCATCAGTTCCGGACAGGGGAACACTGAAGCTTTCTTT
cdr3_aa: CAISSGQGNTEAFF

d_call: NA
v_call: TRBV4-1
clone_size: NA
j_call: TRBJ2-7
cdr3_nt: TGCGCCAGCAGCCAAGTAGTAACATCTCCTTACGAGCAGTACTTC
cdr3_aa: CASSQVVTSPYEQYF

d_call: TRBD2
v_call: TRBV11-2
clone_size: NA
j_call: TRBJ2-1
cdr3_nt: TGTGCCAGCAGCCCTACTCCGGGACTAGCGGGAGATGAGCAGTTCTTC
cdr3_aa: CASSPTPGLAGDEQFF

d_call: NA
v_call: TRBV5-5
clone_size: NA
j_call: TRBJ2-7
cdr3_nt: TGTGCCAGCAGCTTGGAGTGGGCGGCCTACGAGCAGTACTTC
cdr3_aa: CASSLEWAAYEQYF

d_call: NA
v_call: TRBV28
clone_size: NA
j_call: TRBJ1-5
cdr3_nt: TGTGCCAGCAGTTTAGGGGTTGGCAATCAGCCCCAGCATTTT
cdr3_aa: CASSLGVGNQPQHF

d_call: TRBD2
v_call: TRBV6-1
clone_size: NA
j_call: TRBJ2-3
cdr3_nt: TGTGCCAGCAGTGAAGGGGGAGCGGGGGGAGCAGATACGCAGTATTTT
cdr3_aa: CASSEGGAGGADTQYF

d_call: NA
v_call: TRBV6-5
clone_size: NA
j_call: TRBJ1-2
cdr3_nt: TGTGCCAGCAGCCGCGGACAGTTGTATGGCTACACCTTC
cdr3_aa: CASSRGQLYGYTF

d_call: NA
v_call: TRBV27
clone_size: once
j_call: TRBJ1-1
cdr3_nt: TGTGCCAGCAGTTGGGGGTCGGGCACTGAAGCTTTCTTT
cdr3_aa: CASSWGSGTEAFF

d_call: NA
v_call: TRBV19
clone_size: NA
j_call: TRBJ1-5
cdr3_nt: TGTGCCAGTAACGACAGGCCCAATCAGCCCCAGCATTTT
cdr3_aa: CASNDRPNQPQHF

d_call: TRBD1
v_call: TRBV10-3
clone_size: NA
j_call: TRBJ1-6
cdr3_nt: TGTGCCATCCGCGGACAGGCCTTAAATTCACCCCTCCACTTT
cdr3_aa: CAIRGQALNSPLHF

d_call: TRBD2
v_call: TRBV6-4
clone_size: NA
j_call: TRBJ2-1
cdr3_nt: TGTGCCAGCAGTGACGAGGCGGGAGCCTACAATGAGCAGTTCTTC
cdr3_aa: CASSDEAGAYNEQFF

d_call: NA
v_call: TRBV30
clone_size: NA
j_call: TRBJ1-6
cdr3_nt: TGTGCCTGGAGTCGTGAAGTGAATTCACCCCTCCACTTT
cdr3_aa: CAWSREVNSPLHF

d_call: NA
v_call: TRBV7-9
clone_size: NA
j_call: TRBJ2-5
cdr3_nt: TGTGCCAGCAGCCAGTCAGGTTGGGAGACCCAGTACTTC
cdr3_aa: CASSQSGWETQYF

d_call: NA
v_call: TRBV5-6
clone_size: NA
j_call: TRBJ2-5
cdr3_nt: TGTGCCAGCAGCGGGACCTTCGTGGGCCAAGAGACCCAGTACTTC
cdr3_aa: CASSGTFVGQETQYF

d_call: TRBD1
v_call: TRBV7-9
clone_size: few
j_call: TRBJ2-1
cdr3_nt: TGTGCCAGCAGCTTCTCCGTTGGCCAGAACAGGGGTCAGTTCTTC
cdr3_aa: CASSFSVGQNRGQFF

d_call: NA
v_call: TRBV14
clone_size: NA
j_call: TRBJ2-3
cdr3_nt: TGTGCCAGCAGCCAGAGACTTGGTGGGGGAGGCTCAGATACGCAGTATTTT
cdr3_aa: CASSQRLGGGGSDTQYF

d_call: TRBD1
v_call: TRBV4-1
clone_size: NA
j_call: TRBJ1-5
cdr3_nt: TGCGCCAGCAGCCCAGACAGGGGAAGCAATCAGCCCCAGCATTTT
cdr3_aa: CASSPDRGSNQPQHF

d_call: NA
v_call: TRBV6-5
clone_size: NA
j_call: TRBJ1-1
cdr3_nt: TGTGCCAGCATTAACTATGCGGGGGGCACTGAAGCTTTCTTT
cdr3_aa: CASINYAGGTEAFF

d_call: TRBD2
v_call: TRBV4-1
clone_size: NA
j_call: TRBJ2-1
cdr3_nt: TGCGCCAGCAGCCAAGTAGGCGGGAGCGACAATGAGCAGTTCTTC
cdr3_aa: CASSQVGGSDNEQFF

d_call: TRBD2
v_call: TRBV27
clone_size: few
j_call: TRBJ2-1
cdr3_nt: TGTGCCGTAGGGCTAGCGGGATCCTACAATGAGCAGTTCTTC
cdr3_aa: CAVGLAGSYNEQFF

d_call: NA
v_call: TRBV29-1
clone_size: NA
j_call: TRBJ2-1
cdr3_nt: TGCAGCGGGACGGCCGTCAGACACAATGAGCAGTTCTTC
cdr3_aa: CSGTAVRHNEQFF

d_call: NA
v_call: TRBV7-9
clone_size: NA
j_call: TRBJ2-7
cdr3_nt: TGTGCCAGCAGCCAAGACGGGAGCTCCTACGAGCAGTACTTC
cdr3_aa: CASSQDGSSYEQYF

d_call: NA
v_call: TRBV7-2
clone_size: NA
j_call: TRBJ2-3
cdr3_nt: TGTGCCAGCAGCTCTACGCGGACGGGCACAGATACGCAGTATTTT
cdr3_aa: CASSSTRTGTDTQYF